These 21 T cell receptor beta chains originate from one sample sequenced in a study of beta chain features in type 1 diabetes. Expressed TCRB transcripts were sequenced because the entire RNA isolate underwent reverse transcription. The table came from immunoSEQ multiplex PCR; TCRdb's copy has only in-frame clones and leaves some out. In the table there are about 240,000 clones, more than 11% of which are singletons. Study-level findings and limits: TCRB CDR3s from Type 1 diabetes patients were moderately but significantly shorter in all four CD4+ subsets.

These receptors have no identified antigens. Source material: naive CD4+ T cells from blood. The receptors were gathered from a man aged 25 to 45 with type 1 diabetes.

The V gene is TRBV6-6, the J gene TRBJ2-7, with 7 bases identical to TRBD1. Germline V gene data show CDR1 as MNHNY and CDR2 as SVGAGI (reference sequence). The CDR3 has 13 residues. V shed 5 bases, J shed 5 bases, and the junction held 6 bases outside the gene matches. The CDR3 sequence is CASSDGTVDEQYF. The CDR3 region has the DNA TGTGCCAGCAGTGACGGGACAGTGGACGAGCAGTACTTC.

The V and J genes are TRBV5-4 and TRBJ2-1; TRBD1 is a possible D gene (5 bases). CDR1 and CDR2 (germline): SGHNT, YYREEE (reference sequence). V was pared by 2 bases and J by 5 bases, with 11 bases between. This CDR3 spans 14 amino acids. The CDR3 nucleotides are TGTGCCAGCAGCTTAGGACACCCGGACAATGAGCAGTTCTTC. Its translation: CASSLGHPDNEQFF.

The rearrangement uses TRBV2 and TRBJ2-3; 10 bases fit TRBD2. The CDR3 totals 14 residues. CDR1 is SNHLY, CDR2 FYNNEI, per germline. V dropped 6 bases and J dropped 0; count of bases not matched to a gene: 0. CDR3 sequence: CASRAGGSTDTQYF. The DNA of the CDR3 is TGTGCCAGCAGAGCGGGAGGGAGCACAGATACGCAGTATTTT.

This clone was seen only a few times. This chain's CDR3 is CASSAQGQGQFF. The CDR3 DNA reads as TGTGCCAGCAGCGCACAGGGCCAGGGGCAGTTCTTC. This chain uses TRBV5-6 with TRBJ2-1; possibly TRBD1 for D (6 bases). Germline CDR1 reads SGHDT; CDR2 reads YYEEEE. V was shortened by 4 bases and J by 12 bases, with 14 bases between the two germline ends. The CDR3 spans 12 residues.

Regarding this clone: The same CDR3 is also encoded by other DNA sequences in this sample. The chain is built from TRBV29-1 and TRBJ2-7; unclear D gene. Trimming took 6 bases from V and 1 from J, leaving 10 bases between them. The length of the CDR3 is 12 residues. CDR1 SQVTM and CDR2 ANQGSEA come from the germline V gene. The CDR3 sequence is CSVRTDSYEQYF. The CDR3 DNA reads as TGCAGCGTGCGTACCGATTCCTACGAGCAGTACTTC.

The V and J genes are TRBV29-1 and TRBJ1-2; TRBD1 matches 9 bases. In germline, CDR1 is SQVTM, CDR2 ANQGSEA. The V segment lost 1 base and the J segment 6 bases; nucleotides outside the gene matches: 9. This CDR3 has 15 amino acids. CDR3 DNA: TGCAGCGTTGAAGGGTGGACAGGGGAACCTAATGGCTACACCTTC. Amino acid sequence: CSVEGWTGEPNGYTF.

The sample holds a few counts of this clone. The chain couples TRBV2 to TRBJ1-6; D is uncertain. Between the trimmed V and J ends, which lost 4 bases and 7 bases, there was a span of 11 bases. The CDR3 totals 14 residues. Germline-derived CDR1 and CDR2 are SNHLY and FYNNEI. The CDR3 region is CASSAEQLNSPLHF. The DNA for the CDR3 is TGTGCCAGCAGTGCCGAACAGCTCAATTCACCCCTCCACTTT.

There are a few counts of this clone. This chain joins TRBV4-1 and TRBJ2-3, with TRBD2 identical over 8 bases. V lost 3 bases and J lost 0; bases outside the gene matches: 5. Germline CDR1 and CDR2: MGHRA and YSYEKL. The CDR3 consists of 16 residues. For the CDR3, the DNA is TGCGCCAGCAGCCAGAGACTAGCGATTAGCACAGATACGCAGTATTTT. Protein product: CASSQRLAISTDTQYF.

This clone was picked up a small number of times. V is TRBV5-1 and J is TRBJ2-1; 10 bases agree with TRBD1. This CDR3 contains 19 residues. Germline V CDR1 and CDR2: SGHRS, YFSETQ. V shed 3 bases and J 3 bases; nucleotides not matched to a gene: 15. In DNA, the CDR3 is TGCGCCAGCAGCTCCCGGGACAGGGGACTCTCAGGGCTCTACAATGAGCAGTTCTTC. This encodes CASSSRDRGLSGLYNEQFF. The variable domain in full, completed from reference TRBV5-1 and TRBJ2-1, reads KAGVTQTPRYLIKTRGQQVTLSCSPISGHRSVSWYQQTPGQGLQFLFEYFSETQRNKGNFPGRFSGRQFSNSRSEMNVSTLELGDSALYLCASSSRDRGLSGLYNEQFFGPGTRLTVL.

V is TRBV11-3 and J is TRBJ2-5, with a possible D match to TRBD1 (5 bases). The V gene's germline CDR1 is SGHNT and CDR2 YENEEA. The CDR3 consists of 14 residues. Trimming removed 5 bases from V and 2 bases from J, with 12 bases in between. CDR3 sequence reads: CASSLVKGQETQYF. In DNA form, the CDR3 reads TGTGCCAGCAGCCTCGTGAAGGGGCAAGAGACCCAGTACTTC.

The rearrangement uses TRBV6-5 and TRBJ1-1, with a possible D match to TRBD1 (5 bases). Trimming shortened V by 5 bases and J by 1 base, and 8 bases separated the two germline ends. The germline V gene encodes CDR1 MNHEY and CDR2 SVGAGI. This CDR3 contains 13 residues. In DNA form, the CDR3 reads TGTGCCAGCAGTAGAGACAGGAACACTGAAGCTTTCTTT. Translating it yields CASSRDRNTEAFF.

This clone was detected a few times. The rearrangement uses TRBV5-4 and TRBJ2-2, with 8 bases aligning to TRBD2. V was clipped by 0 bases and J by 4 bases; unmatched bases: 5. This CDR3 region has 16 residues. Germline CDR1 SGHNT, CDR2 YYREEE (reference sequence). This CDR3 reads CASSLGNGGVTGELFF. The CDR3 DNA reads TGTGCCAGCAGCTTGGGTAACGGGGGGGTCACCGGGGAGCTGTTTTTT.

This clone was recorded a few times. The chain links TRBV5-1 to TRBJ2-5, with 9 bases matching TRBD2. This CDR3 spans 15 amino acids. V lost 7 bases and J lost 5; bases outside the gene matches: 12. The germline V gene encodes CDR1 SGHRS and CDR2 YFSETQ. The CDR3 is CASFQEAGGPETQYF. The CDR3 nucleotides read TGCGCCAGCTTTCAAGAGGCGGGAGGGCCGGAGACCCAGTACTTC.

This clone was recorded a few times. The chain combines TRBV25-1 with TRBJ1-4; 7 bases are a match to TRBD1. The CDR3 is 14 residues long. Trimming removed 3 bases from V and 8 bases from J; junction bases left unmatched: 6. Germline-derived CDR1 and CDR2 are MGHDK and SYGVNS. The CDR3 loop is CASSDPTTGEKLFF. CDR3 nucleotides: TGTGCCAGCAGTGACCCAACGACAGGGGAAAAACTGTTTTTT.

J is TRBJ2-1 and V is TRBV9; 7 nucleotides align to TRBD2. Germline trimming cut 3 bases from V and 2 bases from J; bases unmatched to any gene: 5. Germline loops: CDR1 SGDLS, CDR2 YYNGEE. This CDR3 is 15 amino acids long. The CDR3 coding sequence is TGTGCCAGCAGCGCAGCCGGGACTACCTACAATGAGCAGTTCTTC. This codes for CASSAAGTTYNEQFF. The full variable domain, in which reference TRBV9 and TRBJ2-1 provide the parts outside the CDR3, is DSGVTQTPKHLITATGQRVTLRCSPRSGDLSVYWYQQSLDQGLQFLIQYYNGEERAKGNILERFSAQQFPDLHSELNLSSLELGDSALYFCASSAAGTTYNEQFFGPGTRLTVL.

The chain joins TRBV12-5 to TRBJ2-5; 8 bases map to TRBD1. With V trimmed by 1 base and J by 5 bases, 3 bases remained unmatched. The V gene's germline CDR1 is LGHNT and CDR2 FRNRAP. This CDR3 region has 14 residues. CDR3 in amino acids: CASGLGTGRETQYF. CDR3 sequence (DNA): TGTGCTAGTGGTTTGGGGACAGGGAGGGAGACCCAGTACTTC.

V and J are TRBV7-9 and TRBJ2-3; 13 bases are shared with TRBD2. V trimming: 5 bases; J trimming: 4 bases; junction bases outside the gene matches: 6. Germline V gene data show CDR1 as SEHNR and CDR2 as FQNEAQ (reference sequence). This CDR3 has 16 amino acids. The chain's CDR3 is CASSIRLAGGSDTQYF. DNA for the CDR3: TGTGCCAGCAGCATACGACTAGCGGGAGGTTCAGATACGCAGTATTTT.

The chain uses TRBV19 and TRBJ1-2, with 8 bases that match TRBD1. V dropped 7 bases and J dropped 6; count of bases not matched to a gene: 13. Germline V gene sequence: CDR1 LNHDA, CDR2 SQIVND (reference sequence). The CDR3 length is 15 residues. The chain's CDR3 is CASTRTGSLLDGYTF. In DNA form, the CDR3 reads TGTGCCAGTACCAGGACAGGGAGTCTTTTAGATGGCTACACCTTC.

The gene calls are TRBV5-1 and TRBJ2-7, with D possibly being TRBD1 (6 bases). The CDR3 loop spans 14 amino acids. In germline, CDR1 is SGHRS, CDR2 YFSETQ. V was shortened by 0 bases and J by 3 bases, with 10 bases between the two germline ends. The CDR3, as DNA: TGCGCCAGCAGCTTGGAACAGGGTGTCTACGAGCAGTACTTC. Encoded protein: CASSLEQGVYEQYF. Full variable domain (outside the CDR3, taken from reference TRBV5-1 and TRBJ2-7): KAGVTQTPRYLIKTRGQQVTLSCSPISGHRSVSWYQQTPGQGLQFLFEYFSETQRNKGNFPGRFSGRQFSNSRSEMNVSTLELGDSALYLCASSLEQGVYEQYFGPGTRLTVT.

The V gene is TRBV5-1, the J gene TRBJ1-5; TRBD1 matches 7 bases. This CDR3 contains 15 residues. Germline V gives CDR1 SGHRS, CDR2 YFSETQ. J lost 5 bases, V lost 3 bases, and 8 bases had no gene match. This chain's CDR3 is CASSWTGRGDQPQHF. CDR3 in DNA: TGCGCCAGCAGCTGGACAGGAAGGGGGGATCAGCCCCAGCATTTT. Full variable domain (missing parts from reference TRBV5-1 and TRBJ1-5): KAGVTQTPRYLIKTRGQQVTLSCSPISGHRSVSWYQQTPGQGLQFLFEYFSETQRNKGNFPGRFSGRQFSNSRSEMNVSTLELGDSALYLCASSWTGRGDQPQHFGDGTRLSIL.

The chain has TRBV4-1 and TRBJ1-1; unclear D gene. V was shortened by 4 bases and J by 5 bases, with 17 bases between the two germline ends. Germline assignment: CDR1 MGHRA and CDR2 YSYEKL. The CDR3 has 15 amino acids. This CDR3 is CASSPTAIPGTEAFF. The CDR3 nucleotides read TGCGCCAGCAGCCCTACTGCAATCCCGGGGACTGAAGCTTTCTTT.